The subject of this entry is one T cell receptor beta chain. Antigen: not known. These data are taken from a study of graft-versus-host responses after intestinal transplantation. Overall study: Induction with anti-thymocyte globulin, then tacrolimus and steroids for roughly three years, was given to all recipients. Study-wide findings and caveats: Recipient marrow showed GvH clones, some seen first in ileum or blood.

Data came from immunoSEQ multiplex PCR; TCRdb stores just in-frame clones and leaves some out. The sample carries 50,000 to 75,000 clones, approximately 94% recorded once. V was shortened by 4 bases and J by 0 bases, with 8 bases between the two germline ends. The germline CDR1 and CDR2 sequences are ENHRY and SYGVKD. This CDR3 comprises 14 residues. Material: unstimulated CD4+ T cells sorted from spleen or lymph node cells, obtained before transplant. This chain uses TRBV10-3 with TRBJ2-3; D is undetermined. The source is a human donor who was the organ donor for an intestinal transplant. The CDR3 DNA follows: TGTGCCATCAGTGGCGTCCCTAGCACAGATACGCAGTATTTT. Translating it yields CAISGVPSTDTQYF.